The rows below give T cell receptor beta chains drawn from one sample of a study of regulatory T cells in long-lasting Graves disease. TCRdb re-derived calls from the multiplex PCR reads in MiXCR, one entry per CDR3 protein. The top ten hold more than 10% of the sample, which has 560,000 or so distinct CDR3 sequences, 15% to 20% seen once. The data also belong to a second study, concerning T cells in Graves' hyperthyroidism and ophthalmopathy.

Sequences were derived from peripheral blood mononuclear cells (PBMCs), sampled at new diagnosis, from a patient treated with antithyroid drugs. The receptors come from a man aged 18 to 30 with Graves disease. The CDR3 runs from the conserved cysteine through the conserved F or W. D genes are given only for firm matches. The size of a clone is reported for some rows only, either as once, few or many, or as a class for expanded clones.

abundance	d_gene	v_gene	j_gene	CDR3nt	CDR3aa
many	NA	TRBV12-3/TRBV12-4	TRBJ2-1	TGTGCCAGCAGTCCACAGGGTGGTGAGCAGTTCTTC	CASSPQGGEQFF
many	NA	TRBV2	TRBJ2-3	TGTGCCAGCAGTGAGGCGACTCTCTTCACAGATACGCAGTATTTT	CASSEATLFTDTQYF
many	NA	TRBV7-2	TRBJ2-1	TGTGCCAGCAGCTTAGGAACTCCCAATGAGCAGTTCTTC	CASSLGTPNEQFF
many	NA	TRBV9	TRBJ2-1	TGTGCCAGCAGCGTGGGCCTAGGCTCCTACAATGAGCAGTTCTTC	CASSVGLGSYNEQFF
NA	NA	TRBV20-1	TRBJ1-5	TGCAGTGCTAGAGTGGGTTCCCCTAATCAGCCCCAGCATTTT	CSARVGSPNQPQHF
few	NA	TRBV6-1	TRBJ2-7	TGTGCCAGCAGTGATTTTGTCGGGGCCTACGAGCAGTACTTC	CASSDFVGAYEQYF
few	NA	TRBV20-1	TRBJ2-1	NA	CSARDRRGRRDPVLRALTQYF
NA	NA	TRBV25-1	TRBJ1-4	TGTGCCAGCAGTGCACAACCAGGGACACTAGAAAAACTGTTTTTT	CASSAQPGTLEKLFF
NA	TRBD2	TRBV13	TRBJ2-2	TGTGCCAGCAGCTTTCTGGTAGCGGGAAAGAACACCGGGGAGCTGTTTTTT	CASSFLVAGKNTGELFF
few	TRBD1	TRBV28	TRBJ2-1	TGTGCCAGCAGGCAGGGACAGGGACGGGGTTTTGGGCAGTTCTTC	CASRQGQGRGFGQFF
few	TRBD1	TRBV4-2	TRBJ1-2	TGTGCCAGCAGCCCTGGACAGGAGCTTAACTATGGCTACACCTTC	CASSPGQELNYGYTF
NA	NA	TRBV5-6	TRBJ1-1	TGTGCCAGCAGCTTGGCAGGGAGGGCTGAAGCTTTCTTT	CASSLAGRAEAFF
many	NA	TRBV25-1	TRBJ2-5	TGTGCCAGCAGCCGACGAGGGGGCCAAGAGACCCAGTACTTC	CASSRRGGQETQYF
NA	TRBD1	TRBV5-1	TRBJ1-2	TGCGCCAGCAGCTTGGCACAGGGGGCTAACCGCTATGGCTACACCTTC	CASSLAQGANRYGYTF
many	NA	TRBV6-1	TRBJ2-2	TGTGCCAGCAGTCTAGCCTTCACGAACACCGGGGAGCTGTTTTTT	CASSLAFTNTGELFF
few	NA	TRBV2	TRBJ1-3	TGTGCCAGCAGTACCAGACAGTGGGGGAACACCATATATTTT	CASSTRQWGNTIYF
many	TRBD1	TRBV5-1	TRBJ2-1	TGTGCCAGCAGCGGGACAGGGTCGGGATATGAGCAGTTCTTC	CASSGTGSGYEQFF
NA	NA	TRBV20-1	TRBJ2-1	TGCAGTGCTAGCGCGGGGGGACAGGGAAAGAGTGAGCAGTTCTTC	CSASAGGQGKSEQFF
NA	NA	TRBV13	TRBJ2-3	TGTGCCAGCAGCTTAGTTAGTAATACGCAGTATTTT	CASSLVSNTQYF
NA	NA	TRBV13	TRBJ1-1	TGTGCCAGCAGCTCCCTGAGCCGGCACACTGAAGCTTTCTTT	CASSSLSRHTEAFF
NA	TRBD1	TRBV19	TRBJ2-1	TGTGCCAGTGCATGGACAGGGGGCAGAAAGTGGGGTGAGCAGTTCTTC	CASAWTGGRKWGEQFF
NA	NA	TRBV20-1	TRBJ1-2	TGCAGTGCGGGCCCGGGACCGGCCCTGGATGGCTACACCTTC	CSAGPGPALDGYTF
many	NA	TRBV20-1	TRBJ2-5	TGCAGTGCTACAGGAGGCTACCAAGAGACCCAGTACTTC	CSATGGYQETQYF
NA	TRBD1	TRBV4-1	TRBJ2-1	TGCGCCAGCAGCCAAGTTGGATCCCCGGGACAGGGGGATTTC	CASSQVGSPGQGDF
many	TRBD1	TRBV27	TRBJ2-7	TGTGCCAGCAGTAAGGACAGGGAGCACGAGCAGTACTTC	CASSKDREHEQYF
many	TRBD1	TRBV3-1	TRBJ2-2	TGTGCCAGCAGCCATCTAGGACAGGGTCCCACCGGGGAGCTGTTTTTT	CASSHLGQGPTGELFF
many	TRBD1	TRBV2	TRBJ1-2	TGTGCCACAGAACAGGGGAATGGCTACACCTTC	CATEQGNGYTF
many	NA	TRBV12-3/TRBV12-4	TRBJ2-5	TGTGCCAGCAGTTTGGCCAGCATGGAGACCCAGTACTTC	CASSLASMETQYF
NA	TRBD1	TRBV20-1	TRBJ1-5	TGCAGTGCTCACAGGGGTGGCAATCAGCCCCAGCATTTT	CSAHRGGNQPQHF
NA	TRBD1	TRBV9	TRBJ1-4	TGTGCCAGCAGCCCCCAAGGAGACAGGGGTGAAAAACTGTTTTTT	CASSPQGDRGEKLFF
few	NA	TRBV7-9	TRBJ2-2	TGTGCCAGCAGCACATTTAGGGGGAGGACCGGGGAGCTGTTTTTT	CASSTFRGRTGELFF
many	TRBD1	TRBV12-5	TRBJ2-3	TGTGCTAGTGGACAGGGGTCCCTATCCACAGATACGCAGTATTTT	CASGQGSLSTDTQYF
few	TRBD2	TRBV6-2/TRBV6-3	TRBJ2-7	TGTGCCAGCAGTTACAGCGGGATGGACCTCTACGAGCAGTACTTC	CASSYSGMDLYEQYF
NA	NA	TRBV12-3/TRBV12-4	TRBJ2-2	TGTGCCAGCAGTTTTAACCGGAACACCGGGGAGCTGTTTTTT	CASSFNRNTGELFF
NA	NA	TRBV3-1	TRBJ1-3	TGTGCCAGCAGCCAAGTTTTGGTATCGAGCTCTGGAAACACCATATATTTT	CASSQVLVSSSGNTIYF
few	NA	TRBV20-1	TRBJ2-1	TGCAGTGCTGGGACTCTCAATGAGCAGTTCTTC	CSAGTLNEQFF
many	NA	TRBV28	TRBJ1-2	TGTGCCAGCAGTTTCTCAGGACCAAACTATGGCTACACCTTC	CASSFSGPNYGYTF
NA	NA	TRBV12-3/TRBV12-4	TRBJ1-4	TGTGCCAGCAGTTTACGGGTAACTAATGAAAAACTGTTTTTT	CASSLRVTNEKLFF
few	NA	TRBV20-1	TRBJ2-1	TGCAGTGCTAGAGATCTTTTGGGCTACTCCTACAATGAGCAGTTCTTC	CSARDLLGYSYNEQFF
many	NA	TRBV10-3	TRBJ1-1	TGTGCCAGGCAACAGGATTTGAACACTGAAGCTTTCTTT	CARQQDLNTEAFF
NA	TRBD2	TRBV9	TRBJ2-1	TGTGCCAGTAGCGGGGGGAGCCCTAGCAATGAGCAGTTCTTC	CASSGGSPSNEQFF
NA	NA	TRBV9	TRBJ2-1	TGTGCCAGCAGCGTAGGTTCCTCTTCGGGCCAAAATGAGCAGTTCTTC	CASSVGSSSGQNEQFF
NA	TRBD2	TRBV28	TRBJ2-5	TGTGCCAGCAGTGTGACTAGCGGAGAAGAGACCCAGTACTTC	CASSVTSGEETQYF
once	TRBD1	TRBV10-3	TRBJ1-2	TGTGCCATCAGCTCCGGGACAGGGGAGCCCAGGGGCTATGGCTACACCTTC	CAISSGTGEPRGYGYTF
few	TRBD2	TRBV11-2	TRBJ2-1	TGTGCCAGCAGCTTAGGGACTAGTCTGCTCAATGAGCAGTTCTTC	CASSLGTSLLNEQFF
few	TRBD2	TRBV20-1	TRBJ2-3	TGCAGTGCTCCGACTAGCGGGAGCGAGACAGATACGCAGTATTTT	CSAPTSGSETDTQYF
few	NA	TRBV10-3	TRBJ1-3	TGTGCCATCAGTGAGTCGCGATCTGGAAACACCATATATTTT	CAISESRSGNTIYF
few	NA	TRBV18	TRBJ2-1	TGTGCCAGCTCTACAACCGGGACACCTTCTAATGAGCAGTTCTTC	CASSTTGTPSNEQFF
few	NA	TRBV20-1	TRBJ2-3	TGCAGTGCTAGAGATTTGGACGAATCCACAGATACGCAGTATTTT	CSARDLDESTDTQYF
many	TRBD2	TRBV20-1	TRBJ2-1	TGCAGTGCACCGAGCGGGGCAGACAATGAGCAGTTCTTC	CSAPSGADNEQFF
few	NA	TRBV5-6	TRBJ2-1	TGTGCCAGCTCGATTGGGGTGGAATTATATAATGAGCAGTTCTTC	CASSIGVELYNEQFF
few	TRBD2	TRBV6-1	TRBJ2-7	TGTGCCACCTACCTGGCGGGAGGGCCTAGCTCCTACGAGCAGTACTTC	CATYLAGGPSSYEQYF
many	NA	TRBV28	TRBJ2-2	TGTGCCAGCAGCCCGGGGGTAACCACCGGGGAGCTGTTTTTT	CASSPGVTTGELFF
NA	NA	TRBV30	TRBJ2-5	TGTGCCTGGAGTCGGATATTCGGGACCCAGTACTTC	CAWSRIFGTQYF
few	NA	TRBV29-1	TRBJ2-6	TGCAGCGTTGGGGGGACCGGCATCTTCAGCTCTGGGGCCAACGTCCTGACTTTC	CSVGGTGIFSSGANVLTF